These 5 T cell receptor beta chains came from one sample sequenced in a study of shared clonotypes between healthy human individuals. Clones were read by immunoSEQ multiplex PCR, and TCRdb kept only the in-frame ones, dropping some. The table includes around 2,100,000 clones, about 95% detected once. CD8 cells regarded as naive lacked CD45RO, were positively chosen for CCR7, and omitted terminally differentiated effector memory CD45RA+ cells. Sequencing was done on a sample of naive CD8+ T cells sorted from blood. These receptors were obtained from a man younger than 30 in good health.

The chain employs TRBV27 and TRBJ2-1; 9 nucleotides match TRBD2. Germline CDR1 and CDR2: MNHEY and SMNVEV (reference sequence). With V trimmed by 8 bases and J by 2 bases, 10 bases remained unmatched. This CDR3 is built from 16 residues. The CDR3 sequence is CASATLREGAYNEQFF. CDR3 sequence (DNA): TGTGCCAGCGCAACTTTGCGGGAGGGAGCCTACAATGAGCAGTTCTTC.

The J gene is TRBJ2-3, the V gene TRBV13; the match to TRBD1 covers 7 bases. J was trimmed by 2 bases and V by 5 bases; bases with no gene match: 7. CDR1 PRHDT and CDR2 FYEKMQ come from the germline V gene (reference sequence). The CDR3 has 15 amino acids. The CDR3 loop reads CASSQEGTVTDTQYF. The CDR3 DNA is TGTGCCAGCAGCCAGGAAGGGACAGTCACAGATACGCAGTATTTT.

This sequence joins TRBV11-2 and TRBJ2-7, with a tentative D call TRBD1 (6 bases). The V gene lost 0 bases and the J gene lost 3 bases, with 15 bases spanning the gap. The germline V gene has CDR1 SGHAT and CDR2 FQNNGV. CDR3 length: 16 amino acids. The CDR3 sequence is CASSLDTGIGLYEQYF. CDR3 coding DNA: TGTGCCAGCAGCTTAGATACAGGGATTGGACTCTACGAGCAGTACTTC.

The chain uses TRBV7-9 and TRBJ2-3, with 8 bases that match TRBD1. The CDR3 consists of 16 residues. In germline, CDR1 is SEHNR, CDR2 FQNEAQ (reference sequence). V shed 3 bases and J 4 bases; nucleotides not matched to a gene: 9. In DNA form, the CDR3 reads TGTGCCAGCAGCTTGTATGGGACAGGTGTCGCAGATACGCAGTATTTT. It is translated as CASSLYGTGVADTQYF. The full variable domain, in which reference TRBV7-9 and TRBJ2-3 provide the parts outside the CDR3, is DTGVSQNPRHKITKRGQNVTFRCDPISEHNRLYWYRQTLGQGPEFLTYFQNEAQLEKSRLLSDRFSAERPKGSFSTLEIQRTEQGDSAMYLCASSLYGTGVADTQYFGPGTRLTVL.

Note on this clone: This sample also contains other DNA sequences that code for the same CDR3. The chain recombines TRBV5-4 with TRBJ2-2; D is uncertain. V was cut by 5 bases and J by 5 bases, with 7 bases left in between. Germline CDR1 and CDR2: SGHNT and YYREEE (reference sequence). CDR3 size: 12 residues. The DNA of the CDR3 is TGTGCCAGCAGAAGTAATACCGGGGAGCTGTTTTTT. Translating gives CASRSNTGELFF.